This is a list of T cell receptor beta chains from one sample in a study of blood T cell repertoires in COVID-19. Libraries were prepared by immunoSEQ multiplex PCR; TCRdb keeps only in-frame clonotypes and omits some of them. The sample includes approximately 160,000 clones, around 86% seen only once; the top ten take approximately 0.62%. The specimen was peripheral blood. The receptor set was obtained from a man in his sixties with COVID-19, enrolled during active disease. CDR3s include the opening cysteine and the closing phenylalanine or tryptophan. The order of the fields is D gene, V gene, clone size, J gene, CDR3 length, CDR3 protein, CDR3 DNA. The D gene is left open where the match is weak. A row's size may be missing; if present it is once, few, many or a size class.

d_call: -; v_call: TRBV29-1; clone_size: -; j_call: TRBJ2-2; cdr3_length: 14; cdr3_aa: CSVGIAANTGELFF; cdr3_nt: TGCAGCGTTGGAATTGCGGCGAACACCGGGGAGCTGTTTTTT
d_call: -; v_call: TRBV5-1; clone_size: -; j_call: TRBJ2-1; cdr3_length: 15; cdr3_aa: CASSLRSSSYNEQFF; cdr3_nt: TGCGCCAGCAGCTTAAGGTCTAGCTCCTACAATGAGCAGTTCTTC
d_call: TRBD1; v_call: TRBV6-6; clone_size: -; j_call: TRBJ1-3; cdr3_length: 16; cdr3_aa: CASSRQGPSSGNTIYF; cdr3_nt: TGTGCCAGCAGTAGACAGGGACCCTCCTCTGGAAACACCATATATTTT
d_call: TRBD1; v_call: TRBV4-3; clone_size: -; j_call: TRBJ1-4; cdr3_length: 16; cdr3_aa: CASSERTGASNEKLFF; cdr3_nt: TGCGCCAGCAGCGAAAGAACAGGGGCCTCTAATGAAAAACTGTTTTTT
d_call: -; v_call: TRBV29-1; clone_size: -; j_call: TRBJ2-1; cdr3_length: 14; cdr3_aa: CSVEGQGGYGEQFF; cdr3_nt: TGCAGCGTTGAGGGGCAGGGGGGTTATGGTGAGCAGTTCTTC
d_call: TRBD2; v_call: TRBV30; clone_size: few; j_call: TRBJ2-1; cdr3_length: 14; cdr3_aa: CAWTSGYSYNEQFF; cdr3_nt: TGTGCCTGGACTAGCGGATACTCCTACAATGAGCAGTTCTTC
d_call: -; v_call: TRBV7-2; clone_size: -; j_call: TRBJ2-7; cdr3_length: 15; cdr3_aa: CASSLVPGVSYEQYF; cdr3_nt: TGTGCCAGCAGCTTAGTCCCAGGGGTATCCTACGAGCAGTACTTC
d_call: TRBD2; v_call: TRBV9; clone_size: -; j_call: TRBJ2-5; cdr3_length: 16; cdr3_aa: CASSVGTSGGQETQYF; cdr3_nt: TGTGCCAGCAGCGTAGGGACTAGCGGGGGCCAAGAGACCCAGTACTTC
d_call: -; v_call: TRBV11-3; clone_size: -; j_call: TRBJ1-6; cdr3_length: 12; cdr3_aa: CASSQTDSPLHF; cdr3_nt: TGTGCCAGCAGTCAGACTGATTCACCCCTCCACTTT
d_call: -; v_call: TRBV7-2; clone_size: few; j_call: TRBJ1-3; cdr3_length: 17; cdr3_aa: CASSLDPRGLRGNTIYF; cdr3_nt: TGTGCCAGCAGCTTAGATCCGCGGGGTCTGCGAGGAAACACCATATATTTT
d_call: -; v_call: TRBV3-1/TRBV3-2; clone_size: -; j_call: TRBJ1-2; cdr3_length: 15; cdr3_aa: CASSQDLRRRDGYTF; cdr3_nt: TGTGCCAGCAGCCAAGACCTACGGCGGCGAGATGGCTACACCTTC
d_call: -; v_call: TRBV12-3/TRBV12-4; clone_size: -; j_call: TRBJ2-3; cdr3_length: 12; cdr3_aa: CASSTFTDTQYF; cdr3_nt: TGTGCCAGCAGCACATTCACAGATACGCAGTATTTT
d_call: -; v_call: TRBV2; clone_size: -; j_call: TRBJ2-2; cdr3_length: 15; cdr3_aa: CASSVATPNTGELFF; cdr3_nt: TGTGCCAGCAGTGTCGCGACACCGAACACCGGGGAGCTGTTTTTT
d_call: TRBD1; v_call: TRBV27; clone_size: once; j_call: TRBJ1-2; cdr3_length: 14; cdr3_aa: CASSLSGTGHGYTF; cdr3_nt: TGTGCCAGCAGTTTATCCGGGACAGGGCATGGCTACACCTTC
d_call: TRBD1; v_call: TRBV19; clone_size: -; j_call: TRBJ1-6; cdr3_length: 17; cdr3_aa: CASSSRTGLTYNSPLHF; cdr3_nt: TGTGCCAGTAGTTCCAGGACAGGACTTACCTATAATTCACCCCTCCACTTT
d_call: -; v_call: TRBV13; clone_size: -; j_call: TRBJ2-3; cdr3_length: 12; cdr3_aa: CASSLRGITQYF; cdr3_nt: TGTGCCAGCAGCCTCAGGGGAATTACGCAGTATTTT
d_call: -; v_call: TRBV6-5; clone_size: -; j_call: TRBJ1-1; cdr3_length: 15; cdr3_aa: CASTNIVRERTEAFF; cdr3_nt: TGTGCCAGCACCAACATCGTACGGGAGAGGACTGAAGCTTTCTTT
d_call: TRBD2; v_call: TRBV6-6; clone_size: -; j_call: TRBJ2-1; cdr3_length: 15; cdr3_aa: CASRPLAGGYNEQFF; cdr3_nt: TGTGCCAGCAGACCCTTAGCGGGGGGTTACAATGAGCAGTTCTTC
d_call: TRBD1; v_call: TRBV24-1; clone_size: -; j_call: TRBJ1-2; cdr3_length: 16; cdr3_aa: CATSDSGQGVNYGYTF; cdr3_nt: TGTGCCACCAGTGATTCTGGCCAGGGGGTGAACTATGGCTACACCTTC
d_call: TRBD1; v_call: TRBV19; clone_size: -; j_call: TRBJ1-2; cdr3_length: 14; cdr3_aa: CASTPGQGYYGYTF; cdr3_nt: TGTGCCAGTACCCCGGGACAGGGTTATTATGGCTACACCTTC
d_call: -; v_call: TRBV10-3; clone_size: -; j_call: TRBJ1-4; cdr3_length: 13; cdr3_aa: CAIAGTPNEKLFF; cdr3_nt: TGTGCCATCGCGGGGACGCCCAATGAAAAACTGTTTTTT
d_call: TRBD2; v_call: TRBV24-1; clone_size: -; j_call: TRBJ2-3; cdr3_length: 18; cdr3_aa: CATSDFALAGAPTDTQYF; cdr3_nt: TGTGCCACCAGTGACTTTGCCTTAGCGGGGGCCCCCACAGATACGCAGTATTTT
d_call: TRBD2; v_call: TRBV30; clone_size: -; j_call: TRBJ2-2; cdr3_length: 16; cdr3_aa: CAWGGLAGSNTGELFF; cdr3_nt: TGTGCCTGGGGGGGACTAGCGGGGTCGAACACCGGGGAGCTGTTTTTT
d_call: TRBD2; v_call: TRBV3-1/TRBV3-2; clone_size: -; j_call: TRBJ2-1; cdr3_length: 16; cdr3_aa: CASSPLSGGAYNEQFF; cdr3_nt: TGTGCCAGCAGCCCCCTTAGCGGGGGGGCTTACAATGAGCAGTTCTTC
d_call: TRBD2; v_call: TRBV6-7; clone_size: -; j_call: TRBJ2-4; cdr3_length: 20; cdr3_aa: CASSYSYGTSVTRAKNIQYF; cdr3_nt: TGTGCCAGCAGTTACTCTTATGGGACTAGCGTCACACGGGCCAAAAACATTCAGTACTTC
d_call: -; v_call: TRBV9; clone_size: -; j_call: TRBJ2-2; cdr3_length: 14; cdr3_aa: CASSVGEVTGELFF; cdr3_nt: TGTGCCAGCAGCGTAGGGGAGGTCACCGGGGAGCTGTTTTTT
d_call: TRBD2; v_call: TRBV7-3; clone_size: -; j_call: TRBJ2-1; cdr3_length: 14; cdr3_aa: CASSRSGVDNEQFF; cdr3_nt: TGTGCCAGCAGCCGTAGCGGGGTAGACAATGAGCAGTTCTTC
d_call: -; v_call: TRBV18; clone_size: -; j_call: TRBJ1-1; cdr3_length: 14; cdr3_aa: CASSPGGQNTEAFF; cdr3_nt: TGTGCCAGCTCACCGGGGGGGCAGAACACTGAAGCTTTCTTT
d_call: -; v_call: TRBV5-1; clone_size: -; j_call: TRBJ2-1; cdr3_length: 17; cdr3_aa: CASSRVPSGTNYNEQFF; cdr3_nt: TGCGCCAGCAGCCGGGTCCCGAGCGGGACAAACTACAATGAGCAGTTCTTC
d_call: -; v_call: TRBV6-6; clone_size: -; j_call: TRBJ1-1; cdr3_length: 16; cdr3_aa: CASSYSVEVISPEAFF; cdr3_nt: TGTGCCAGCAGTTACTCGGTGGAGGTGATCTCCCCTGAAGCTTTCTTT
d_call: -; v_call: TRBV18; clone_size: -; j_call: TRBJ1-1; cdr3_length: 15; cdr3_aa: CASSPPGAGNTEAFF; cdr3_nt: TGTGCCAGCTCACCACCCGGAGCTGGGAACACTGAAGCTTTCTTT